The 20 T cell receptor beta chains below come from one sample, sequenced in a study of CD8+ T cells in alopecia areata. RNA was isolated and reverse transcribed to cDNA, the sequencing template. TCRdb's table, derived via immunoSEQ multiplex PCR, lists solely in-frame clones and lacks some. The sample shows under 70,000 clones, approximately 60% of them seen only once. The sequencing used CD8+ T cells sorted from blood, collected at week 0. These TCRs come from a human donor with alopecia areata.

V is TRBV13 and J is TRBJ1-2, with D tentatively TRBD1 (5 bases). The CDR3 contains 16 residues. Germline V CDR1 and CDR2: PRHDT, FYEKMQ (reference sequence). Trimming took off 2 bases at V and 4 bases at J, with 17 bases between the two ends. The CDR3 coding sequence is TGTGCCAGCAGCTTACATAACACCGGGACGATCTATGGCTACACCTTC. This translates into CASSLHNTGTIYGYTF.

V usage is TRBV5-6 and J usage is TRBJ2-1, with a possible D match to TRBD2 (7 bases). V lost 2 bases and J lost 4, with 13 bases in between. CDR3 size: 15 residues. The germline CDR1 and CDR2 sequences are SGHDT and YYEEEE. The CDR3 nucleotides are TGTGCCAGCAGCTTCGAGAGGGGGGGATACAATGAGCAGTTCTTC. Its translation is CASSFERGGYNEQFF.

The V gene is TRBV6-6, the J gene TRBJ2-7; tentatively, D is TRBD1 (6 bases). The CDR3 is 15 amino acids. Trimming took 0 bases from V and 2 from J, leaving 11 bases between them. Germline CDR1 reads MNHNY; CDR2 reads SVGAGI (reference sequence). The CDR3 spells CASSYSSGAPYEQYF. The CDR3 DNA reads TGTGCCAGCAGTTACTCTTCAGGGGCCCCCTACGAGCAGTACTTC.

This clone has just a few counts. This sequence joins TRBV29-1 and TRBJ2-3; D possibly corresponds to TRBD1 (5 bases). With 4 bases removed from V and 0 bases from J, the gap between germline ends came to 14 bases. There are 15 residues in the CDR3. Germline V gene sequence: CDR1 SQVTM, CDR2 ANQGSEA. The CDR3 sequence: CSVGGGPFSTDTQYF. Written as DNA, the CDR3 is TGCAGCGTTGGGGGCGGCCCGTTCAGCACAGATACGCAGTATTTT.

This clone has just one count. The chain couples TRBV27 to TRBJ1-5, with 9 bases matching TRBD1. Trimming at V came to 2 bases and at J to 2 bases, leaving 4 bases not matched to a gene. CDR1 and CDR2 from the germline V gene are MNHEY and SMNVEV (reference sequence). CDR3 length: 16 residues. Written as DNA, the CDR3 is TGTGCCAGCAGTTTAACAAGACAGGGGGGCAATCAGCCCCAGCATTTT. Encoded protein: CASSLTRQGGNQPQHF.

V usage is TRBV25-1 and J usage is TRBJ2-7; 8 bases are a match to TRBD1. Germline assignment: CDR1 MGHDK and CDR2 SYGVNS. With 0 bases clipped from V and 3 bases from J, the junction kept 1 base outside the gene matches. The CDR3 has 14 residues. CDR3 DNA: TGTGCCAGCAGTGAATATACAGGGGGCTACGAGCAGTACTTC. Protein product: CASSEYTGGYEQYF.

The chain carries TRBV7-3 and TRBJ2-4, with 8 bases fitting TRBD1. J was trimmed by 6 bases and V by 2 bases; bases with no gene match: 6. The germline V gene has CDR1 SGHTA and CDR2 FQGTGA. This CDR3 spans 15 amino acids. In DNA form, the CDR3 reads TGTGCCAGCAGCTTATCAGGGGGCGCCGGAAACATTCAGTACTTC. Protein sequence: CASSLSGGAGNIQYF. Variable domain in full (rest from reference TRBV7-3 and TRBJ2-4): GAGVSQTPSNKVTEKGKYVELRCDPISGHTALYWYRQSLGQGPEFLIYFQGTGAADDSGLPNDRFFAVRPEGSVSTLKIQRTERGDSAVYLCASSLSGGAGNIQYFGAGTRLSVL.

This sequence joins TRBV5-4 and TRBJ2-5; TRBD1 is a possible D gene (6 bases). Germline V gene lookup returns CDR1 SGHNT and CDR2 YYREEE (reference sequence). Trimming took 4 bases from V and 7 from J, leaving 17 bases between them. CDR3 length: 14 residues. The CDR3 region is CASSTGHPQRTQYF. In DNA form, the CDR3 reads TGTGCCAGCAGCACGGGACACCCCCAAAGGACCCAGTACTTC.

The chain couples TRBV7-9 to TRBJ2-7; 9 nucleotides match TRBD1. The CDR3 extends over 14 amino acids. Germline values: CDR1 SEHNR, CDR2 FQNEAQ (reference sequence). V shed 1 base, J shed 7 bases, and the junction held 5 bases outside the gene matches. The CDR3 DNA reads as TGTGCCAGCAGCTTAGAGGGGACAGGGCGAGAGCAGTACTTC. Amino acids: CASSLEGTGREQYF.

The rearrangement uses TRBV7-8 and TRBJ2-1; TRBD1 or TRBD2 may be the D gene (5 bases each). Between the trimmed V and J ends, which lost 5 bases and 1 base, there was a span of 9 bases. The CDR3 length is 14 residues. From germline, CDR1 is SGHVS and CDR2 FQNEAQ. The CDR3 DNA reads as TGTGCCAGCAGCCTTGGGGGTTCCTACAATGAGCAGTTCTTC. Protein: CASSLGGSYNEQFF.

There are a few counts of this clone. The chain has TRBV27 and TRBJ2-7; 8 bases are shared with TRBD1. CDR1 is MNHEY and CDR2 is SMNVEV in the germline V gene (reference sequence). V was clipped by 6 bases and J by 6 bases; unmatched bases: 10. The CDR3 covers 14 residues. The CDR3 bases are TGTGCCAGCAGGTCCGGGACAGGACCTAGCGAGCAGTACTTC. This codes for CASRSGTGPSEQYF.

CDR3: CAISEVIRIPYEQYF. The CDR3 DNA reads TGTGCCATCAGTGAAGTGATAAGGATCCCCTACGAGCAGTACTTC. V is TRBV10-3 and J is TRBJ2-7, with D uncertain. CDR3 size: 15 residues. V was trimmed by 3 bases and J by 2 bases, leaving 14 bases between them. Germline CDR1 ENHRY, CDR2 SYGVKD.

V gene TRBV15 combines with J gene TRBJ1-6; weak D call: TRBD1 (6 bases). Deletions cut 4 bases from V and 6 bases from J, with 16 bases between. CDR3 length: 16 residues. In germline, CDR1 is LNHNV, CDR2 YYDKDF (reference sequence). CDR3 sequence reads: CATSTPGDTPNSPLHF. The CDR3 DNA reads TGTGCCACCAGCACCCCTGGGGACACACCTAATTCACCCCTCCACTTT.

The V gene is TRBV29-1, the J gene TRBJ2-7; 7 bases are a match to TRBD1. Losses at the gene ends were 7 bases for V and 7 bases for J; bases not matched to a gene: 10. This CDR3 spans 12 amino acids. Per the germline V gene, CDR1 is SQVTM and CDR2 is ANQGSEA. The CDR3 protein is CSAGQVRVEQYF. The CDR3 DNA is TGCAGCGCTGGACAGGTTAGGGTGGAGCAGTACTTC.

The gene calls are TRBV29-1 and TRBJ2-2; TRBD1 matches at 8 bases. Germline V gene lookup returns CDR1 SQVTM and CDR2 ANQGSEA. J was trimmed by 3 bases and V by 3 bases; bases with no gene match: 6. The CDR3 is 15 residues long. The CDR3 nucleotides read TGCAGCGTTGAGGGGACAGGCGAGGACACCGGGGAGCTGTTTTTT. It yields the protein CSVEGTGEDTGELFF.

This clone showed up just a few times. The chain uses TRBV5-6 and TRBJ2-7, with D perhaps matching TRBD2 (5 bases). The CDR3 contains 13 residues. V lost 5 bases and J 3 bases, leaving 12 bases between the germline ends. Germline-derived CDR1 and CDR2 are SGHDT and YYEEEE. CDR3 region: CASSIGGDYEQYF. The CDR3 DNA reads TGTGCCAGCAGTATCGGAGGCGACTACGAGCAGTACTTC.

The rearrangement uses TRBV12-5 and TRBJ1-2, with a tentative D call TRBD1 (5 bases). V was trimmed by 3 bases and J by 3 bases, leaving 20 bases between them. CDR1 and CDR2 from the germline V gene are LGHNT and FRNRAP. The CDR3 loop spans 17 amino acids. CDR3 sequence (DNA): TGTGCTAGTGGTTTTGGTGGGGGGACGAATATCGACTATGGCTACACCTTC. It encodes CASGFGGGTNIDYGYTF.

This clone was seen once. The chain couples TRBV28 to TRBJ2-1; 8 positions match TRBD2. CDR3 size: 14 residues. CDR1 is MDHEN, CDR2 SYDVKM, per germline. With V trimmed by 5 bases and J by 10 bases, 10 bases remained unmatched. The DNA of the CDR3 is TGTGCCAGCAGTGTTAGCGGGACCCCACGCGAGCAGTTCTTC. This gives the protein CASSVSGTPREQFF.

This clone was seen a handful of times. The CDR3 here is CASSSLIMGNTEAFF. CDR3 DNA: TGTGCCAGCAGCTCTCTGATTATGGGGAACACTGAAGCTTTCTTT. This chain uses TRBV7-9 with TRBJ1-1; no reliable D call. Germline assignment: CDR1 SEHNR and CDR2 FQNEAQ (reference sequence). V dropped 4 bases and J dropped 1 base, with 13 bases sitting between them. The CDR3 is made up of 15 amino acids.

J is TRBJ2-7 and V is TRBV14, with TRBD1 matching 11 bases. V shed 5 bases, J shed 3 bases, and the junction held 3 bases outside the gene matches. The CDR3 is 14 residues long. Germline CDR1 SGHDN, CDR2 FVKESK. Written as DNA, the CDR3 is TGTGCCAGCAGCGAGGGACAGGGGGGCTACGAGCAGTACTTC. It encodes CASSEGQGGYEQYF.